The 14 T cell receptor beta chains in this list originate from one sample, sequenced in a study of blood T cell repertoires in COVID-19. The table came from immunoSEQ multiplex PCR; TCRdb's copy has only in-frame clones and leaves some out. In the table there are under 250,000 clones, about 80% of which are singletons. Sequenced: peripheral blood. The origin of the receptors is a man older than 75 with acute or convalescent COVID-19.

This clone was detected only once. The chain joins TRBV5-1 to TRBJ2-1; 7 positions match TRBD2. In germline, CDR1 is SGHRS, CDR2 YFSETQ. With V trimmed by 0 bases and J by 10 bases, 4 bases remained unmatched. CDR3 length equals 13 residues. The CDR3 DNA is TGCGCCAGCAGCTTGGCCCGGGGGGAAGAGCAGTTCTTC. Translation gives CASSLARGEEQFF.

J is TRBJ2-3 and V is TRBV7-6, with 9 nucleotides matching TRBD2. This CDR3 contains 15 residues. Germline CDR1 and CDR2: SGHVS and FNYEAQ. J gave up 5 bases and V 6 bases, and 9 bases lay outside the gene matches. This chain's CDR3 is CASSTRGGAGDTQYF. CDR3 bases: TGTGCCAGCAGTACCCGCGGGGGGGCCGGAGATACGCAGTATTTT.

The J gene is TRBJ2-7, the V gene TRBV6-1; 9 bases align to TRBD1. The CDR3 has 16 residues. From germline, CDR1 is MNHNS and CDR2 SASEGT. V shed 0 bases, J shed 1 base, and the junction held 4 bases outside the gene matches. CDR3 nucleotide sequence: TGTGCCAGCAGTGAAGCGCGGGGGACAGGGTCCTACGAGCAGTACTTC. Its translation is CASSEARGTGSYEQYF.

The V and J genes are TRBV4-1 and TRBJ2-3; TRBD2 is a possible D gene (6 bases). CDR3 length: 12 amino acids. Germline values: CDR1 MGHRA, CDR2 YSYEKL. Trimming shortened V by 4 bases and J by 6 bases, and 8 bases separated the two germline ends. The CDR3 loop reads CASSRGEDTQYF. CDR3 in DNA: TGCGCCAGCAGCCGGGGGGAGGATACGCAGTATTTT.

V usage is TRBV9 and J usage is TRBJ1-1, with TRBD1 matching over 7 bases. With 3 bases clipped from V and 4 bases from J, the junction kept 6 bases outside the gene matches. This CDR3 is 14 amino acids long. Germline loops: CDR1 SGDLS, CDR2 YYNGEE. The chain's CDR3 is CASSAGQVSTEAFF. DNA of the CDR3: TGTGCCAGCAGCGCCGGACAGGTGAGCACTGAAGCTTTCTTT.

The CDR3 reads CATSGVIAGDSFGTDTQYF. The CDR3 bases are TGTGCCACCAGTGGGGTCATAGCGGGAGACTCTTTCGGCACAGATACGCAGTATTTT. V and J are TRBV24-1 and TRBJ2-3, with 9 nucleotides matching TRBD2. The V gene end was trimmed by 5 bases and the J gene end by 1 base; junction bases not matched to a gene: 15. The CDR3 contains 19 residues. Germline CDR1 is KGHDR and CDR2 is SFDVKD.

The J gene is TRBJ2-7, the V gene TRBV5-8, with D possibly matching TRBD1 (5 bases). The CDR3 is 13 amino acids. V was clipped by 7 bases and J by 3 bases, with 14 bases between them. Germline loops: CDR1 SGHTS, CDR2 YDEGEE. The CDR3: CASYSRTNYEQYF. CDR3 DNA sequence: TGTGCCAGCTATAGTCGGACAAACTACGAGCAGTACTTC.

This chain links TRBV2 with TRBJ1-2, with 8 bases matching TRBD1. Germline lookup yields CDR1 SNHLY and CDR2 FYNNEI. The length of the CDR3 is 14 residues. With 4 bases clipped from V and 4 bases from J, the junction kept 5 bases outside the gene matches. CDR3 sequence reads: CASSGGTGLYGYTF. In DNA form, the CDR3 reads TGTGCCAGCAGTGGCGGGACAGGTCTCTATGGCTACACCTTC.

The V and J genes are TRBV11-1 and TRBJ1-2; 11 nucleotides align to TRBD1. The CDR3 sequence is 13 residues long. The germline V gene encodes CDR1 SGHAT and CDR2 FQDESV (reference sequence). Trimming took 4 bases from V and 9 from J; bases not matched to a gene: 4. CDR3 sequence: CASSWGQGESYTF. Here the CDR3 DNA reads TGTGCCAGCAGCTGGGGACAGGGGGAAAGCTACACCTTC.

This clone turned up a few times. The rearrangement uses TRBV5-1 and TRBJ1-4; D gene uncertain. Trimming took off 7 bases at V and 0 bases at J, with 10 bases between the two ends. From germline, CDR1 is SGHRS and CDR2 YFSETQ. The CDR3 is made up of 14 amino acids. CDR3 sequence: CASAERATNEKLFF. The CDR3 region has the DNA TGCGCCAGCGCCGAACGCGCAACTAATGAAAAACTGTTTTTT.

J is TRBJ1-5 and V is TRBV24-1; D is undetermined. The CDR3 has 21 amino acids. The germline V gene encodes CDR1 KGHDR and CDR2 SFDVKD. Trimming took off 9 bases at V and 1 base at J, with 33 bases between the two ends. The CDR3 region is CATHPAGVRYETSESNQPQHF. The CDR3 DNA reads as TGTGCCACCCACCCGGCCGGCGTGAGGTATGAAACTTCGGAAAGCAATCAGCCCCAGCATTTT.

V is TRBV7-2 and J is TRBJ1-5; possibly TRBD1 for D (6 bases). CDR1 is SGHTA, CDR2 FQGNSA, per germline. This CDR3 is built from 13 residues. V was trimmed by 9 bases and J by 6 bases, leaving 15 bases between them. The CDR3 nucleotides are TGTGCCAGTAGTAGGGGGGGACTTCAGCCCCAGCATTTT. It yields the protein CASSRGGLQPQHF.

This clone was detected only a few times. The chain joins TRBV24-1 to TRBJ1-2, with 8 positions matching TRBD1. CDR1 is KGHDR and CDR2 is SFDVKD in the germline V gene. The CDR3 extends over 15 amino acids. The J segment lost 3 bases and the V segment lost 3 bases, leaving 5 bases of the junction unmatched. DNA for the CDR3: TGTGCCACCAGTGATACGACAGGGGCTGACTATGGCTACACCTTC. Translating gives CATSDTTGADYGYTF.

V gene TRBV13 combines with J gene TRBJ1-6; possible D gene TRBD1, 6 bases. CDR1 and CDR2 from the germline V gene are PRHDT and FYEKMQ (reference sequence). Trimming cost V 5 bases and J 0 bases, with 11 bases left between them. The CDR3 extends over 16 amino acids. This CDR3 reads CASSRGGASYNSPLHF. As DNA, the CDR3 is TGTGCCAGCAGCCGAGGGGGGGCCTCCTATAATTCACCCCTCCACTTT. Full variable domain (outside the CDR3, taken from reference TRBV13 and TRBJ1-6): AAGVIQSPRHLIKEKRETATLKCYPIPRHDTVYWYQQGPGQDPQFLISFYEKMQSDKGSIPDRFSAQQFSDYHSELNMSSLELGDSALYFCASSRGGASYNSPLHFGNGTRLTVT.